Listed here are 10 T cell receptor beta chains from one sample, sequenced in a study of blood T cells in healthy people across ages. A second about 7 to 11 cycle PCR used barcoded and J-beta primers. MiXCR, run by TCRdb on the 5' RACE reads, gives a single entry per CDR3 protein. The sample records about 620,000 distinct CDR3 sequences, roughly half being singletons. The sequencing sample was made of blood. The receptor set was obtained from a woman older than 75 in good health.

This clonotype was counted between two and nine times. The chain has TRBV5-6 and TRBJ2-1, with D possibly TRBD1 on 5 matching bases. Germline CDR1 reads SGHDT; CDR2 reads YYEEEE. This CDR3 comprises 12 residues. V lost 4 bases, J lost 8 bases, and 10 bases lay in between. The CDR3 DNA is TGTGCCAGCAGCCCCGACAGTGATGAGCAGTTCTTC. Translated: CASSPDSDEQFF.

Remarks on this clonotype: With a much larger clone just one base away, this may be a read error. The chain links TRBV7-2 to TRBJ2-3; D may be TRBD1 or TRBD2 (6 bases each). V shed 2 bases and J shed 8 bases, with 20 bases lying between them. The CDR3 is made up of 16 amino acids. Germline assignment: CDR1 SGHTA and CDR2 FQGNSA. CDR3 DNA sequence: TGTGCCAGCAGCTTATCCGGGGGCGCAACGCCGGGTACGCAGTATTTT. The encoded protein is CASSLSGGATPGTQYF.

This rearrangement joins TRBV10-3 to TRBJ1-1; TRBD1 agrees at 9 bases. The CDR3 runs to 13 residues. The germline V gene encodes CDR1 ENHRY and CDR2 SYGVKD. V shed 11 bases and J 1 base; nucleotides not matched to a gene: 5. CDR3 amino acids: CAVRDRENTEAFF. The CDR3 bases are TGTGCCGTCCGGGACAGGGAGAACACTGAAGCTTTCTTT.

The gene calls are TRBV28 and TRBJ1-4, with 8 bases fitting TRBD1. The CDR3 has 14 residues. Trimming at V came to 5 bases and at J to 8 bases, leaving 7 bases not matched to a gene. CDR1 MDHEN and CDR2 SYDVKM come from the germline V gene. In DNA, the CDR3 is TGTGCCAGCAGTCTGGACAGGGTCAGGGAAAAACTGTTTTTT. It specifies CASSLDRVREKLFF.

The CDR3 region has the DNA TGTGCCAGCAGCGACAGTGTTGGGGGCGCGGCTAATGAAAAACTGTTTTTT. It specifies CASSDSVGGAANEKLFF. The gene calls are TRBV9 and TRBJ1-4; TRBD1 is a possible D gene (6 bases). The CDR3 runs to 17 residues. Trimming took off 3 bases at V and 3 bases at J, with 18 bases between the two ends. Germline CDR1 SGDLS, CDR2 YYNGEE.

The CDR3 loop reads CASRAGGASGYTF. The CDR3 nucleotides are TGTGCCAGCAGGGCAGGGGGCGCGTCTGGCTACACCTTC. The chain employs TRBV6-5 and TRBJ1-2; 8 bases agree with TRBD1. V trimming: 6 bases; J trimming: 7 bases; junction bases outside the gene matches: 7. Germline assignment: CDR1 MNHEY and CDR2 SVGAGI. CDR3 length: 13 residues.

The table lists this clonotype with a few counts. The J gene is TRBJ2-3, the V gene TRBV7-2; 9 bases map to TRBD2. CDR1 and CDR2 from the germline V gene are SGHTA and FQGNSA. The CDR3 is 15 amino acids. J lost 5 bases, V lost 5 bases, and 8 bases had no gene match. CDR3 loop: CASSPRAGGKDTQYF. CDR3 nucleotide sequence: TGTGCCAGCAGCCCTAGGGCGGGAGGGAAAGATACGCAGTATTTT.

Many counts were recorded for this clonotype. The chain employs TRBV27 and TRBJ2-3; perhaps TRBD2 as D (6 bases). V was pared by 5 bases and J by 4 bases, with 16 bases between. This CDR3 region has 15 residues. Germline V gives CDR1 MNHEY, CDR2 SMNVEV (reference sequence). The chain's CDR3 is CASSPSPGSADTQYF. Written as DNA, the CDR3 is TGTGCCAGCAGTCCAAGTCCCGGGAGCGCAGATACGCAGTATTTT.

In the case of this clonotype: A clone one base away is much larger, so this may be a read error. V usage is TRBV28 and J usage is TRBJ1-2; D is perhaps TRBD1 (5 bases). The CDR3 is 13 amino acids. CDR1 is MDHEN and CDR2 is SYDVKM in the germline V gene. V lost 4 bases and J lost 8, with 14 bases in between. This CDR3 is CASSSSQAWGYTF. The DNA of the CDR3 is TGTGCCAGCAGTTCTTCACAGGCCTGGGGCTACACCTTC.

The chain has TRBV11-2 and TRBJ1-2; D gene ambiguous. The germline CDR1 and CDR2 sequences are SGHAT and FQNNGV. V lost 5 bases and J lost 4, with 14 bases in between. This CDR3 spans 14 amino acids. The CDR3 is CASSGRPGSYGYTF. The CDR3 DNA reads TGTGCCAGCAGCGGCAGGCCCGGGAGCTATGGCTACACCTTC.